In its sample, the clone carrying this TCR beta chain was seen once. Its specificity is unknown. This CDR3 comprises 14 residues. Germline V lookup: CDR1 SGHNT, CDR2 YYREEE (reference sequence). Trimming left V 4 bases short and J 1 base short, with 11 bases between. Using immunoSEQ multiplex PCR, the repertoire was profiled, and TCRdb retains in-frame clones only, with some absent. The sample shows nearly 95,000 clones, approximately 93% of them seen only once. The data belong to a study of siplizumab effects on memory and regulatory T cells. Study observations and caveats: A naive or memory phenotype could not be assigned to roughly 80-95% of the proliferating CD4+ or CD8+ clones. The authors mapped only a minor fraction of alloreactive clones to unstimulated subsets. Siplizumab significantly reduced alloreactive sequences traceable to unstimulated CD4+ memory cells.

V is TRBV5-4 and J is TRBJ1-1, with D unclear. Sequencing input: non-Treg CD4+ T cells sorted from blood. This TCR derives from a human donor in good health. The CDR3 coding sequence is TGTGCCAGCAGCCCGGTGGATCGGAACACTGAAGCTTTCTTT. This gives the protein CASSPVDRNTEAFF.